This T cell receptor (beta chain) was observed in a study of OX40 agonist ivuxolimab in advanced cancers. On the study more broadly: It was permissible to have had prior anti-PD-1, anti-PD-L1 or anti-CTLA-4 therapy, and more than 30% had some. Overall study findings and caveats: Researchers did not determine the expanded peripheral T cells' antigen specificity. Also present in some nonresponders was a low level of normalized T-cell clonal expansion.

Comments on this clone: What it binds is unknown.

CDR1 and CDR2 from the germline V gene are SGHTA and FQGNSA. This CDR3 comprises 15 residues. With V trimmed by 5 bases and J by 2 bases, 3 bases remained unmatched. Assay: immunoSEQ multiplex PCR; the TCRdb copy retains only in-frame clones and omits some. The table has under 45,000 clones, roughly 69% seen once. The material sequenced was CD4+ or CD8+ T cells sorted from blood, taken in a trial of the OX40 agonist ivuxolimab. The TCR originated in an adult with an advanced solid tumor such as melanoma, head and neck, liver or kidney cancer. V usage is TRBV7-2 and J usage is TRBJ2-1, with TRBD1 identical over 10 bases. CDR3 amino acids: CASSLTGGPYNEQFF. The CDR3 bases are TGTGCCAGCAGCCTGACAGGGGGCCCCTACAATGAGCAGTTCTTC.